Given below is one T cell receptor (beta chain) in context. It has no known antigen specificity. Per-base qualities were not stored, and no clone one base away is much larger. TCRdb names Illumina NovaSeq 6000 as the instrument used. TCRalpha and TCRbeta cDNA libraries were built by 5'RACE with constant-segment primers, adding sample barcodes and unique molecular identifiers. Trizol reagent was used to extract RNA from every sample. Amplification of the libraries took two PCR steps, and the second step added a second sample barcode plus Illumina TruSeq adapters. Libraries were sequenced on an Illumina NovaSeq with 2 x 150 bp paired-end reads. The paper's processing steps were these. Demultiplexing of reads and collapsing into UMI-guided consensus sequences were performed with migec v1.2.7. Using mixcr v2.1.11, UMI consensuses were aligned to TRA and TRB V and J templates and then assembled into clonotypes. A clonotype was counted as expanded or contracted only when both edgeR and NoisET called the clonotype significant, with the noise models trained on biological replicates. For edgeR calls, the thresholds were a false discovery rate-adjusted p below 0.01 and a log2 fold-change of 1. PCA with hierarchical clustering of max-normalized trajectories of the 1000 most abundant clonotypes was used as exploratory dynamics analysis. Separately sequenced CD4+ and CD8+ repertoires were used to assign the CD4 or CD8 phenotype of responding clones. TCRdb trimmed the raw reads at Q25, called clones with MiXCR and kept productive beta chains. Records with the same CDR3 protein are collapsed into one entry carrying the most frequent genes and DNA. These V and J calls originate from TCRdb's pipeline instead of the authors' own analysis. Across this sample there are around 340,000 distinct CDR3 sequences, with around 13% seen only once. The ten top clones hold 20% to 25% of the sample.

From a lookup of the germline V gene (reference sequence), CDR1 and CDR2 are MNHNY and SVGAGI. V loses 0 bases, J loses 8 bases, and the germline ends lie 5 bases apart. The CDR3 starts with the cysteine, ends with the phenylalanine, and has 12 residues. Kept here is only the CDR3 DNA, which spans 36 bases and is read in frame from base 1. This entry comes from a study of T-cell memory formation after mild COVID-19 (dated by TCRdb to about 2021). With respect to the entire study: TCR sequence clusters from the two donors were found to be largely donor specific. In a couple of donors, T-cell clones that expanded and contracted after mild COVID-19 were followed by sequencing TCRalpha and TCRbeta repertoires longitudinally. Two young, previously healthy adult volunteers, one female and one male, were included in the cohort.

PBMCs were isolated by Ficoll-Paque density gradient centrifugation. Findings and caveats that apply to the study as a whole: Some responding clones were detected in pre-infection memory, suggesting pre-existing cross-reactive memory T cells joined the SARS-CoV-2 response. The second-wave clones that peaked on day 37 were not confirmed to be SARS-CoV-2 specific. The study included only a couple of mild cases, and larger cohorts that include severe cases with pre-infection samples were judged to be necessary. Contracting CD4+ clones turned up mainly in the CM and EM memory subsets, whereas EMRA was where CD8+ clones were enriched. Balanced CD4/CD8 phenotypes were observed for clones contracting from day 15 to 85, whereas a bias towards CD4+ was observed for a second wave of clones expanding from day 15 to 37.

The sequence joins TRBV6-6 to TRBJ1-5, with the D gene call left open. This TCR was sampled from a man between 18 and 35 years old who had mild COVID-19 (a few samples of this study predate the infection). The sample titles of this study are shuffled in the database, so cell type and time point are left out; the donor was told from shared clones. Input material: PBMCs or a T cell subset sorted from them (not recorded which). The encoded CDR3 is CASSYSQEPQHF. The DNA sequence is given as TGTGCCAGCAGTTACTCGCAGGAGCCCCAGCATTTT.